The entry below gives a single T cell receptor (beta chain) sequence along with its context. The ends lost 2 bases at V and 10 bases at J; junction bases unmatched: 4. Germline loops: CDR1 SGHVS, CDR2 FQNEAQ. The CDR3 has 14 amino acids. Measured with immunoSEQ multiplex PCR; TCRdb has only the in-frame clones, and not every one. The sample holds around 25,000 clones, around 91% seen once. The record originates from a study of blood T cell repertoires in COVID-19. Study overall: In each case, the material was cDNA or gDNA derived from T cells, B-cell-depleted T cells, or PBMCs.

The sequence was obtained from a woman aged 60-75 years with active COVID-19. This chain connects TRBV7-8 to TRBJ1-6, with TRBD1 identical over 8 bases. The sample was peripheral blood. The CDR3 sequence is CASSLSGGMSPLHF. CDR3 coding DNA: TGTGCCAGCAGCTTATCAGGGGGCATGTCACCCCTCCACTTT.